The source of this T cell receptor (beta chain) is a study of PD-1 blockade in classical Hodgkin lymphoma. This CDR3 region has 14 residues. Trimming left V 9 bases short and J 2 bases short, with 16 bases between. CDR1 SGHTA and CDR2 FQGNSA come from the germline V gene. All the patients suffered relapse after autologous stem cell transplantation, and brentuximab vedotin exposure differed. Investigators isolated CD4+ T cells from thawed PBMCs through magnetic negative selection. Best outcomes ranged across complete response, partial response and progressive disease. Assay used: immunoSEQ multiplex PCR; TCRdb lists only in-frame clones, some missing. The repertoire has roughly 2,600 clones, approximately 83% of them found once; the top ten carry 1.1% to 1.5%.

This chain connects TRBV7-2 to TRBJ1-2; TRBD1 might be the D (6 bases). The specimen was CD4+ T cells from blood, collected at baseline. The source of this sequence is a human donor with classical Hodgkin lymphoma. This CDR3 reads CASTQQRGNYGYTF. In nucleotides, the CDR3 is TGTGCCAGTACCCAGCAGAGGGGGAACTATGGCTACACCTTC.